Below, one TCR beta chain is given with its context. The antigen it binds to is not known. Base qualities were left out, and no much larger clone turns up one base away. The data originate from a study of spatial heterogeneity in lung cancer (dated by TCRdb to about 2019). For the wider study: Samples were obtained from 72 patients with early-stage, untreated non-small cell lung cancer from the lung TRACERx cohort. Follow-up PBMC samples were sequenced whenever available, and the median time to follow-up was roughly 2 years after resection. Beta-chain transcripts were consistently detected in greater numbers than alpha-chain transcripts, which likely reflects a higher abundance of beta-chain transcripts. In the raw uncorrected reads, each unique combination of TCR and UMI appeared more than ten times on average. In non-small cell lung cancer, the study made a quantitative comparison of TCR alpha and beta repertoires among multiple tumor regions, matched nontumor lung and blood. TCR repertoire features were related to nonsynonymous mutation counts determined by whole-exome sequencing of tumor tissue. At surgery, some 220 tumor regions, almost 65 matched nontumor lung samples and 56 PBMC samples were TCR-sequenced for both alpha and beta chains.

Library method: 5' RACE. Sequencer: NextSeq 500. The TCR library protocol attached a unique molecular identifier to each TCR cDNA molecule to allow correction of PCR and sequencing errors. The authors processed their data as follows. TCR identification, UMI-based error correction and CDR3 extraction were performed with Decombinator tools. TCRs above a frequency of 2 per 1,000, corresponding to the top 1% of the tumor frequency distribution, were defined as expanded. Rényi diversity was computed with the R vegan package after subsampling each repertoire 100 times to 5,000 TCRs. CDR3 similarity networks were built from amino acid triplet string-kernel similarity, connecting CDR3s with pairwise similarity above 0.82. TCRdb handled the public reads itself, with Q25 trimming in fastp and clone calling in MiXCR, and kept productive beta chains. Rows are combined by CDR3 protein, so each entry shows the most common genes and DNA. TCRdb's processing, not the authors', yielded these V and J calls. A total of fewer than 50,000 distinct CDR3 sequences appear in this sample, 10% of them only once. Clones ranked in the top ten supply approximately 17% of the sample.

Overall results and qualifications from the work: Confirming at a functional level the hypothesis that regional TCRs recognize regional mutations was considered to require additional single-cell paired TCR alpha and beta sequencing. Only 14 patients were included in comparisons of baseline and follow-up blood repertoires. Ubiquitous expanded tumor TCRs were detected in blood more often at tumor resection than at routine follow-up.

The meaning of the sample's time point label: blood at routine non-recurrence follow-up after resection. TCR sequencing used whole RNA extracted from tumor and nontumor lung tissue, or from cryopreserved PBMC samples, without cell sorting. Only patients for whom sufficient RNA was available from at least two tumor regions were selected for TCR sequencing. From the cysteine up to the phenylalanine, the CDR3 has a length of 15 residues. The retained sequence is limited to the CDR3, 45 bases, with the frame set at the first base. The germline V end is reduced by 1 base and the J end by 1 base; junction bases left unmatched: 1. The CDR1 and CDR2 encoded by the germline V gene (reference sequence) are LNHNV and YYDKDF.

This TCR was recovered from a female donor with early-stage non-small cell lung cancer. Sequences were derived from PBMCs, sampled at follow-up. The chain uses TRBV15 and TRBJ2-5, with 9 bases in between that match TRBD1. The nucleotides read TGTGCCACCAGCAGAGGGGACAGGGCCCAAGAGACCCAGTACTTC. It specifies CATSRGDRAQETQYF.